This T cell receptor (beta chain) was sequenced for a study of T cell responses to AZD1222 COVID-19 vaccine. Remarks on this clone: The antigen is undetermined.

Study conclusions and caveats: The peak T cell response came first, and repertoires were sampled only after it. Spike as a whole was targeted by vaccine-associated CD4 TCRs, dominant at 160-218 and 743-854.

Sequencing was performed with immunoSEQ multiplex PCR; in TCRdb, only in-frame clones are kept and a portion is missing. The sample has over 85,000 clones, roughly nine tenths seen once. CDR3 size: 13 residues. Trimming stripped 0 bases from V and 10 bases from J, with 12 bases between. The germline CDR1 and CDR2 sequences are MGHRA and YSYEKL. The J gene is TRBJ1-1, the V gene TRBV4-1; D is unclear. Sequenced here: peripheral blood, sampled 28 days after the second AZD1222 dose. This TCR was recovered from an adult who received the AZD1222 COVID-19 vaccine. CDR3 region: CASSQDRGNRAFF. CDR3 sequence (DNA): TGCGCCAGCAGCCAAGATCGAGGGAATCGAGCTTTCTTT.